Listed below are T cell receptor beta chains from one sample, sequenced in a study of T cell responses to AZD1222 COVID-19 vaccine. The assay was immunoSEQ multiplex PCR, and TCRdb's table has in-frame clones only and misses some. The sample has about 140,000 clones. The sample comprised peripheral blood. Source of these receptors: an adult in good health. Both conserved end residues are part of each CDR3. Each record gives: V gene, J gene, D gene, CDR3 DNA, CDR3 protein. The D gene is left open where the match is weak.

V gene: TRBV5-1
J gene: TRBJ1-2
D gene: -
CDR3 DNA: TGCGCCAGCAGCTCCGGGACAATCGCCCCCTATGGCTACACCTTC
CDR3 protein: CASSSGTIAPYGYTF

V gene: TRBV21-1
J gene: TRBJ1-2
D gene: -
CDR3 DNA: TGTGCCTCCAAGAGGGGGACTAACTATGGCTACACCTTC
CDR3 protein: CASKRGTNYGYTF

V gene: TRBV6-6
J gene: TRBJ1-4
D gene: -
CDR3 DNA: TGTGCCAGCAGTCACATAAATGGTGGCAGGGGCCAACCACTACTCCTCGAAAAACTGTTTTTT
CDR3 protein: CASSHINGGRGQPLLLEKLFF

V gene: TRBV2
J gene: TRBJ1-4
D gene: -
CDR3 DNA: TGTGCCAGCAGTGGGGTACCTCGGGAAAAACTGTTTTTT
CDR3 protein: CASSGVPREKLFF

V gene: TRBV5-1
J gene: TRBJ1-2
D gene: TRBD1
CDR3 DNA: TGCGCCAGCAGCTGGGGGACAGGCGGTGGCTACACCTTC
CDR3 protein: CASSWGTGGGYTF

V gene: TRBV15
J gene: TRBJ1-1
D gene: -
CDR3 DNA: TGTGCCACCAGGAGAGGGGTAGACAGGACCTATAACACTGAAGCTTTCTTT
CDR3 protein: CATRRGVDRTYNTEAFF

V gene: TRBV29-1
J gene: TRBJ2-1
D gene: -
CDR3 DNA: TGCAGCGTTGGAAGCGGCAGGGCCAATGAGCAGTTCTTC
CDR3 protein: CSVGSGRANEQFF

V gene: TRBV11-1
J gene: TRBJ2-7
D gene: -
CDR3 DNA: TGTGCCAGCAGGCCTGGACCGAACTACGAGCAGTACTTC
CDR3 protein: CASRPGPNYEQYF

V gene: TRBV2
J gene: TRBJ2-2
D gene: TRBD2
CDR3 DNA: TGTGCCAGCAGTCCGCTAGCGGGGGGGAACACCGGGGAGCTGTTTTTT
CDR3 protein: CASSPLAGGNTGELFF

V gene: TRBV4-1
J gene: TRBJ2-7
D gene: TRBD1
CDR3 DNA: TGCGCCAGCAGCCAGCAACAGGGGAACGAGCAGTACTTC
CDR3 protein: CASSQQQGNEQYF

V gene: TRBV11-2
J gene: TRBJ1-4
D gene: -
CDR3 DNA: TGTGCCAGCAGCTCTAGAGGTGAAAAACTGTTTTTT
CDR3 protein: CASSSRGEKLFF

V gene: TRBV6-5
J gene: TRBJ1-2
D gene: TRBD1
CDR3 DNA: TGTGCCAGCAGCCAGACAGGGGGGTCTAACTATGGCTACACCTTC
CDR3 protein: CASSQTGGSNYGYTF

V gene: TRBV4-1
J gene: TRBJ1-1
D gene: -
CDR3 DNA: TGCGCCAGCAGCCAAGCATATGGACAGCTGGGGACTGAAGCTTTCTTT
CDR3 protein: CASSQAYGQLGTEAFF

V gene: TRBV10-3
J gene: TRBJ1-1
D gene: TRBD1
CDR3 DNA: TGTGCCACCTCTCGGGGGACAGGGGAGAGGTGGACTGAAGCTTTCTTT
CDR3 protein: CATSRGTGERWTEAFF

V gene: TRBV5-4
J gene: TRBJ1-2
D gene: -
CDR3 DNA: TGTGCCAGCAGCTTGGATAAGGAGGCCTATGGCTACACCTTC
CDR3 protein: CASSLDKEAYGYTF

V gene: TRBV4-2
J gene: TRBJ2-7
D gene: -
CDR3 DNA: TGTGCCAGCAGCCAAGATTGGGGTGACAGACCCTACGAGCAGTACTTC
CDR3 protein: CASSQDWGDRPYEQYF

V gene: TRBV6-5
J gene: TRBJ2-7
D gene: -
CDR3 DNA: TGTGCCAGCTTTGCAGGGGCCTACTACGAGCAGTACTTC
CDR3 protein: CASFAGAYYEQYF

V gene: TRBV24-1
J gene: TRBJ2-2
D gene: -
CDR3 DNA: TGTGCCACCCGACCTCAGGGCACCGGCGGGGAGCTGTTTTTT
CDR3 protein: CATRPQGTGGELFF

V gene: TRBV11-2
J gene: TRBJ1-1
D gene: TRBD1
CDR3 DNA: TGTGCCAGCAGACCAGGGACAGGGGGCACGGCTTTCTTT
CDR3 protein: CASRPGTGGTAFF

V gene: TRBV13
J gene: TRBJ1-2
D gene: -
CDR3 DNA: TGTGCCAGCAGAGGGGGTGGCGGCTACACCTTC
CDR3 protein: CASRGGGGYTF

V gene: TRBV5-4
J gene: TRBJ2-3
D gene: TRBD2
CDR3 DNA: TGTGCCAGCAGCCGGCTAGCGGGGATAGGCACAGATACGCAGTATTTT
CDR3 protein: CASSRLAGIGTDTQYF

V gene: TRBV7-2
J gene: TRBJ2-1
D gene: TRBD2
CDR3 DNA: TGTGCCAGCAGCTTAGGATCTAGCGGGGGTTACAATGAGCAGTTCTTC
CDR3 protein: CASSLGSSGGYNEQFF

V gene: TRBV21-1
J gene: TRBJ2-3
D gene: -
CDR3 DNA: TGTGCCAGCGGCTCTAGCGGGGTGAACGCGATAGATACGCAGTATTTT
CDR3 protein: CASGSSGVNAIDTQYF

V gene: TRBV10-3
J gene: TRBJ1-1
D gene: -
CDR3 DNA: TGTGCCATCAGTGAAGGCGATGGGTTCAGGGCTTTCTTT
CDR3 protein: CAISEGDGFRAFF

V gene: TRBV19
J gene: TRBJ1-1
D gene: -
CDR3 DNA: TGTGCCAGTAGCCTCCTGACGAACACTGAAGCTTTCTTT
CDR3 protein: CASSLLTNTEAFF

V gene: TRBV30
J gene: TRBJ2-7
D gene: TRBD1
CDR3 DNA: TGTGCCTGGAGTGTTGCCGGGGACAGGTACTTC
CDR3 protein: CAWSVAGDRYF

V gene: TRBV7-2
J gene: TRBJ2-1
D gene: TRBD1
CDR3 DNA: TGTGCCAGCAGCGGGGGACAGGGTTCCTACAATGAGCAGTTCTTC
CDR3 protein: CASSGGQGSYNEQFF

V gene: TRBV6-5
J gene: TRBJ1-5
D gene: TRBD1
CDR3 DNA: TGTGCCAGCAGTTTCAGACAGGGGAATCAGCCCCAGCATTTT
CDR3 protein: CASSFRQGNQPQHF

V gene: TRBV19
J gene: TRBJ1-1
D gene: -
CDR3 DNA: TGTGCCAGTAGTATAGTGGGGGTCGGCACTGAAGCTTTCTTT
CDR3 protein: CASSIVGVGTEAFF

V gene: TRBV12-3/TRBV12-4
J gene: TRBJ1-1
D gene: TRBD1
CDR3 DNA: TGTGCCAGCAGCTGGACAGGGGGCACTGAAGCTTTCTTT
CDR3 protein: CASSWTGGTEAFF